This T cell receptor beta chain was observed in a study of T-cell memory formation after mild COVID-19. TCRdb called the 5' RACE reads again in MiXCR, with one record for every CDR3 protein. The profile shows almost 350,000 distinct CDR3 sequences, roughly 19% of them singletons. As concerns this clonotype: What it recognizes is unknown.

Trimming took off 8 bases at V and 7 bases at J, with 12 bases between the two ends. CDR1 SNHLY and CDR2 FYNNEI come from the germline V gene. CDR3 length: 12 amino acids. Points from the study as a whole: Clones that contracted from day 15 to 85 were balanced CD4/CD8, while later expanders leaned CD4+. Some SARS-CoV-2-responding clones were already detected in memory before infection.

The chain combines TRBV2 with TRBJ1-5; D is unclear. The TCR sequence derives from a man aged 18-30 years who had mild COVID-19 (a few samples of this study predate the infection). Cell type and time point are not known. Specimen: PBMCs or a T cell subset sorted from them (not recorded which). CDR3 sequence: CASGPPHQPQHF. The CDR3 bases are TGTGCCAGCGGCCCGCCCCACCAGCCCCAGCATTTT. The entire variable domain, with the rest obtained from reference TRBV2 and TRBJ1-5, is as follows: EPEVTQTPSHQVTQMGQEVILRCVPISNHLYFYWYRQILGQKVEFLVSFYNNEISEKSEIFDDQFSVERPDGSNFTLKIRSTKLEDSAMYFCASGPPHQPQHFGDGTRLSIL.